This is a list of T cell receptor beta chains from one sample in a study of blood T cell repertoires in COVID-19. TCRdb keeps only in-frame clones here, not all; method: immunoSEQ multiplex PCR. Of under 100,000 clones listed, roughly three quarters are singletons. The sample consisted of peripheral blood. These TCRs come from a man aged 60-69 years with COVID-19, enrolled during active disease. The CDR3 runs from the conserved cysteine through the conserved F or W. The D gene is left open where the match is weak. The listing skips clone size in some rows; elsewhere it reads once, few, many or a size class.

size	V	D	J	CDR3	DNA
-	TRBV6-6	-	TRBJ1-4	CASRLTGDREKLFF	TGTGCCAGCAGACTCACAGGTGATCGGGAAAAACTGTTTTTT
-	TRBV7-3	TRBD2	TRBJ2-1	CASSLGGGSYNEQFF	TGTGCCAGCAGCTTGGGCGGGGGCTCCTACAATGAGCAGTTCTTC
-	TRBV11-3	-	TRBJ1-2	CASSLVARGNDYTF	TGTGCCAGCAGCTTAGTGGCACGGGGAAACGACTACACCTTC
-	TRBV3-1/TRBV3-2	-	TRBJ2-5	CASSQGGREETQYF	TGTGCCAGCAGCCAAGGAGGGCGGGAAGAGACCCAGTACTTC
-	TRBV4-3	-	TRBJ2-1	CASSGRDSRGGNEQFF	TGCGCCAGCAGCGGAAGGGACTCCAGAGGAGGGAATGAGCAGTTCTTC
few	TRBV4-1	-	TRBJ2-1	CASSQPDRMAEQFF	TGCGCCAGCAGCCAACCGGACAGAATGGCTGAGCAGTTCTTC
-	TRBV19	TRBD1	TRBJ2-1	CASRPDRTGVVEQFF	TGTGCCAGTAGACCCGACCGGACAGGGGTGGTTGAGCAGTTCTTC
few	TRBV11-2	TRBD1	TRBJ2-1	CASSIPQGGYNEQFF	TGTGCCAGCAGCATACCACAGGGGGGATACAATGAGCAGTTCTTC
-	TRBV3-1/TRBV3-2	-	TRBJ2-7	CASSHPYSYEQYF	TGTGCCAGCAGCCACCCCTACTCCTACGAGCAGTACTTC
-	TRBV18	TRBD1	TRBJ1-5	CASSPDGTGQHF	TGTGCCAGCTCACCAGATGGGACAGGTCAGCATTTT
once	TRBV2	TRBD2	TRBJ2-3	CASSSASGSHADTQYF	TGTGCCAGCAGTTCAGCTAGCGGGAGCCACGCAGATACGCAGTATTTT
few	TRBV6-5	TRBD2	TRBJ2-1	CASALRESKEQFF	TGTGCCAGCGCTCTGCGGGAGTCTAAAGAGCAGTTCTTC
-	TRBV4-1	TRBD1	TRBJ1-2	CASSQRQGMHYGYTF	TGCGCCAGCAGCCAAAGACAGGGGATGCACTATGGCTACACCTTC
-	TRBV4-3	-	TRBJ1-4	CASSQDRGEKLFF	TGCGCCAGCAGCCAAGATCGAGGTGAAAAACTGTTTTTT
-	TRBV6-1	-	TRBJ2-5	CASSELRKQETQYF	TGTGCCAGCAGTGAATTGCGGAAACAAGAGACCCAGTACTTC
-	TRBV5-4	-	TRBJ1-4	CASSLEGVGEKLFF	TGTGCCAGCAGCTTGGAAGGGGTTGGTGAAAAACTGTTTTTT
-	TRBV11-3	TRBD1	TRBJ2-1	CASSLLPGGFDNEQFF	TGTGCCAGCAGCTTACTCCCAGGGGGCTTCGACAATGAGCAGTTCTTC
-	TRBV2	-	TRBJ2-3	CASSLGQSTDTQYF	TGTGCCAGCAGTCTGGGCCAAAGCACAGATACGCAGTATTTT
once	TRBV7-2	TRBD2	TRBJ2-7	CASSAGTSGRWEQYF	TGTGCCAGCAGCGCCGGGACTAGCGGGAGGTGGGAGCAGTACTTC
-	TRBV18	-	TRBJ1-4	CASSHSATGAEKLFF	TGTGCCAGCTCCCACAGCGCTACAGGTGCTGAAAAACTGTTTTTT
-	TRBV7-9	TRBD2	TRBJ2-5	CASSLGTSGGETQYF	TGTGCCAGCAGCTTAGGGACTAGCGGGGGGGAGACCCAGTACTTC
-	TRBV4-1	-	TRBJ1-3	CASSQVRGLGTIYF	TGCGCCAGCAGCCAAGTAAGGGGACTGGGCACCATATATTTT
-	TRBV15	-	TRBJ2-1	CATSGGEGVLYNEQFF	TGTGCCACCAGCGGGGGGGAGGGGGTCCTTTACAATGAGCAGTTCTTC
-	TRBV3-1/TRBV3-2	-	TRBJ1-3	CASSSLRESTIYF	TGTGCCAGCAGCTCACTGCGGGAGAGCACCATATATTTT
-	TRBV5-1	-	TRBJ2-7	CASSLQGTYEQYF	TGCGCCAGCAGCTTGCAGGGAACCTACGAGCAGTACTTC
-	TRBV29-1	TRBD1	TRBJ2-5	CSIGQGATETQYF	TGCAGCATTGGACAGGGGGCTACGGAGACCCAGTACTTC
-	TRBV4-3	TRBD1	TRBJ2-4	CASSQVTGEFLF	TGCGCCAGCAGCCAAGTAACAGGGGAGTTCCTTTTC
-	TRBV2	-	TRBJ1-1	CASSRSRNTEAFF	TGTGCCAGCAGTCGGTCGCGGAACACTGAAGCTTTCTTT
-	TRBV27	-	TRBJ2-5	CASSPDGGRSRRETQYF	TGTGCCAGCAGTCCGGACGGCGGGCGGAGCAGACGAGAGACCCAGTACTTC
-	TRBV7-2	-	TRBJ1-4	CASSLGWREEKLFF	TGTGCCAGCAGCTTGGGCTGGAGGGAGGAAAAACTGTTTTTT
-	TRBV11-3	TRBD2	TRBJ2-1	CASSLAAGGVLSYNEQFF	TGTGCCAGCAGCTTAGCAGCGGGAGGGGTATTGTCCTACAATGAGCAGTTCTTC
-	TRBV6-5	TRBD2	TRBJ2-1	CATKASGSGDEQFF	TGTGCCACCAAGGCTAGCGGGTCAGGGGATGAGCAGTTCTTC
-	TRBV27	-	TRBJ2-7	CASSLGRGSGYEQYF	TGTGCCAGCAGTTTAGGTCGCGGGTCGGGTTACGAGCAGTACTTC
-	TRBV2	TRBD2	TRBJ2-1	CASSSSTSGAFNEQFF	TGTGCCAGCAGTTCGTCGACTAGCGGGGCTTTCAATGAGCAGTTCTTC
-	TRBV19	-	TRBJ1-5	CATQGRDQPQHF	TGTGCCACTCAGGGTCGTGATCAGCCCCAGCATTTT
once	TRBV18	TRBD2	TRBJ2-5	CASSPALAGVRETQYF	TGTGCCAGCTCACCTGCGCTAGCGGGAGTCCGAGAGACCCAGTACTTC
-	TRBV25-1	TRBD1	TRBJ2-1	CASSVDRLNEQFF	TGTGCCAGCAGTGTGGACAGGCTCAATGAGCAGTTCTTC
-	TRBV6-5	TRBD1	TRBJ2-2	CASSARGTALRELFF	TGTGCCAGCAGCGCCAGGGGGACAGCACTCAGGGAGCTGTTTTTT
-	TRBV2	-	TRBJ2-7	CASSETRGIYEQYF	TGTGCCAGCAGTGAGACCCGGGGGATCTACGAGCAGTACTTC
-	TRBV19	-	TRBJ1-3	CASSIPTGSGNTIYF	TGTGCCAGTAGTATCCCTACAGGGTCGGGAAACACCATATATTTT
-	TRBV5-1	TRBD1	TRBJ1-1	CASSLEGALTEAFF	TGCGCCAGCAGCTTGGAGGGGGCGCTCACTGAAGCTTTCTTT
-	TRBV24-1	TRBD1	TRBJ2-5	CATGVIGQGQETQYF	TGTGCCACCGGAGTTATTGGACAGGGTCAAGAGACCCAGTACTTC
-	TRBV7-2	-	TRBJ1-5	CASSPGGGSHQPQHF	TGTGCCAGCAGCCCCGGGGGGGGGTCGCATCAGCCCCAGCATTTT
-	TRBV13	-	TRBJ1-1	CASSLSRRDTEAFF	TGTGCCAGCAGCTTATCGAGGCGGGACACTGAAGCTTTCTTT
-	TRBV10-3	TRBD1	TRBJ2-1	CAISESGDRYNEQFF	TGTGCCATCAGTGAGTCCGGGGACAGGTACAATGAGCAGTTCTTC
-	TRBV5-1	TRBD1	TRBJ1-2	CASSGGTGSHYGYTF	TGCGCCAGCAGCGGAGGGACAGGGAGTCACTATGGCTACACCTTC
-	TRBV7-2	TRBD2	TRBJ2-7	CASSLAGTSYEQYF	TGTGCCAGCAGCTTAGCGGGGACTAGTTACGAGCAGTACTTC
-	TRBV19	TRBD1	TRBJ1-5	CATTTDRGSNQPQHF	TGTGCCACCACGACCGACAGGGGATCAAATCAGCCCCAGCATTTT
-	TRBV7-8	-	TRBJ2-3	CASSNEYHSTDTQYF	TGTGCCAGCAGCAATGAGTATCATAGCACAGATACGCAGTATTTT
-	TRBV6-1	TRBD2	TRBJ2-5	CASSEAGLAVETQYF	TGTGCCAGCAGTGAAGCGGGACTAGCGGTTGAGACCCAGTACTTC
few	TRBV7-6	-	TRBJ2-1	CASSRWSPDSSSYNEQFF	TGTGCCAGCAGCAGGTGGTCACCAGACAGCAGCTCCTACAATGAGCAGTTCTTC
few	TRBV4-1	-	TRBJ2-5	CASSQGPTGHHQETQYF	TGCGCCAGCAGCCAAGGCCCGACGGGACACCACCAAGAGACCCAGTACTTC
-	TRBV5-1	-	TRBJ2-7	CASGRGLWSREGNPYEQYF	TGCGCCAGCGGTCGGGGGCTTTGGTCCAGGGAGGGGAACCCCTACGAGCAGTACTTC
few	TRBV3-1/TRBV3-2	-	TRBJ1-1	CASSSGISPFF	TGTGCCAGCAGCTCCGGTATATCGCCTTTCTTT
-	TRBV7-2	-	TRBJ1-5	CASSLPTIGGADQPQHF	TGTGCCAGCAGCTTACCGACCATCGGGGGGGCAGATCAGCCCCAGCATTTT
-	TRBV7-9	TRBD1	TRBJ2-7	CASSWPGQGQYEQYF	TGTGCCAGCAGCTGGCCGGGACAGGGGCAATACGAGCAGTACTTC
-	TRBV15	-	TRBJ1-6	CATRTLTGPTLHF	TGTGCCACCAGGACCCTCACAGGGCCCACCCTCCACTTT
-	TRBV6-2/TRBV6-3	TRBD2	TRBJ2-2	CASSPASGPTGELFF	TGTGCCAGCAGTCCGGCTAGCGGGCCCACCGGGGAGCTGTTTTTT
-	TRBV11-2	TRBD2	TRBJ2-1	CASSRPVAGGSHEQFF	TGTGCCAGCAGCCGCCCCGTAGCGGGAGGTTCCCATGAGCAGTTCTTC